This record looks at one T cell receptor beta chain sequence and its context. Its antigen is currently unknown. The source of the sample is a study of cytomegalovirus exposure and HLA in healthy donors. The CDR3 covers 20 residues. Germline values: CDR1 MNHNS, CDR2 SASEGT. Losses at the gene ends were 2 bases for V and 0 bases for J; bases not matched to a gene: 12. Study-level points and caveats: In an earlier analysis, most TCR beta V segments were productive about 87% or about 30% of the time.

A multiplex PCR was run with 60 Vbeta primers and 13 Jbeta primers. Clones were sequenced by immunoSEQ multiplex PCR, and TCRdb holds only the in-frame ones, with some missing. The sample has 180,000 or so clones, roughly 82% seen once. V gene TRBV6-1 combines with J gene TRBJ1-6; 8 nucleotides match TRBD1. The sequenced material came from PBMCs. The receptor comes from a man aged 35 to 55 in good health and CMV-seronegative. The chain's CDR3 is CASSEYEVQGVSSYNSPLHF. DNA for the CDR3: TGTGCCAGCAGTGAATATGAAGTACAGGGGGTGAGCTCCTATAATTCACCCCTCCACTTT.